This entry lists 2 T cell receptor beta chains sequenced from one sample in a study of T cell responses to AZD1222 COVID-19 vaccine. Here immunoSEQ multiplex PCR was the method, and the copy in TCRdb shows in-frame clones only, minus some. The table includes 45,000 to 60,000 clones, approximately 86% detected once. The material sequenced was peripheral blood, taken on day 0 of AZD1222 vaccination. These receptors were obtained from an adult in good health.

The chain is built from TRBV19 and TRBJ2-3, with a tentative D call TRBD2 (5 bases). The CDR3 runs to 14 residues. Trimming took off 6 bases at V and 1 base at J, with 11 bases between the two ends. CDR1 and CDR2 from the germline V gene are LNHDA and SQIVND (reference sequence). The CDR3 spells CASRMEDGTDTQYF. The CDR3 coding sequence is TGTGCCAGTAGGATGGAGGATGGCACAGATACGCAGTATTTT.

V and J are TRBV7-2 and TRBJ2-3; TRBD2 matches 9 bases. Trimming at V came to 4 bases and at J to 3 bases, leaving 8 bases not matched to a gene. Germline V gene data show CDR1 as SGHTA and CDR2 as FQGNSA. The CDR3 is 16 amino acids. The CDR3 is CASSSTSGRRTDTQYF. CDR3 nucleotides: TGTGCCAGCAGCTCGACTAGCGGTCGAAGGACAGATACGCAGTATTTT. The full variable domain, completed using reference TRBV7-2 and TRBJ2-3, is GAGVSQSPSNKVTEKGKDVELRCDPISGHTALYWYRQSLGQGLEFLIYFQGNSAPDKSGLPSDRFSAERTGGSVSTLTIQRTQQEDSAVYLCASSSTSGRRTDTQYFGPGTRLTVL.